The sequence of this TCR beta chain was determined in a study of T cells in Graves' hyperthyroidism and ophthalmopathy. General study findings and limits: Median prediction lead before ophthalmopathy onset was 5 to 7.5 months with the model. Among thyroid clonotypes expanded above 0.001, most also appeared in blood. Ophthalmopathy and stable hyperthyroidism were told apart by a 13 V-J model.

RNA transcripts gave rise to amplified TCR beta CDR3 regions. Initially, a first-round RT-PCR of the TCR CDR3 employed the HTBI primer set. TCRdb analysed the multiplex PCR reads with MiXCR anew, one entry per CDR3 protein. This sample yields 660,000 or so distinct CDR3 sequences, of which just under 45% are seen a single time; approximately 7.2% belongs to the top ten. Comment on this clonotype: Its specificity is not known.

The CDR3 has 14 residues. Germline trimming cut 5 bases from V and 3 bases from J; bases unmatched to any gene: 5. Investigators excluded patients with uncontrolled infection, other autoimmune disease, pregnancy or lactation. The sample consisted of peripheral blood or thyroid tissue (not recorded which). The chain employs TRBV12-3 or TRBV12-4 and TRBJ2-7; 9 bases are shared with TRBD2. This clonotype originated in an adult man with Graves' disease, either hyperthyroidism or ophthalmopathy (not recorded which). In nucleotides, the CDR3 is TGTGCCAGCAGTCTTAGCGGGGGCGTCTACGAGCAGTACTTC. This gives the protein CASSLSGGVYEQYF.